This T cell receptor beta chain comes out of a study of cytomegalovirus exposure and HLA in healthy donors. Study overall: The early release's HLA-typed donors yielded roughly 85 million unique TCRs. Study outcomes and limitations: Productive rates of about 90% or about 30% were seen for most TCR beta V segments in an earlier analysis. CMV serostatus alone was available as immune exposure information.

Primers for the PCR totalled 60 Vbeta and 13 Jbeta. The protocol was immunoSEQ multiplex PCR, while the TCRdb copy is restricted to in-frame clones and leaves out a portion. Of under 200,000 clones listed, 60% to 80% were seen once; the top ten hold over 11%. From germline, CDR1 is MNHEY and CDR2 SVGAGI. The CDR3 has 13 amino acids. A word on this clone: The target antigen is unknown.

The receptor was derived from a man aged 50 or older in good health and CMV-seropositive. The V gene is TRBV6-5, the J gene TRBJ2-5; a weak D match, TRBD2 (6 bases). The DNA end is a closer match to TRBJ2-7, so the J assignment may be wrong. The material sequenced was PBMCs. The CDR3 coding sequence is TGTGCCAGCAGACCGAGTCTAGCGTACGAGCAGTACTTC. Protein sequence: CASRPSLAYEQYF.